The 20 T cell receptor beta chains presented below share a single source sample, sequenced in a study of blood T cells in healthy people across ages. Combining a sample-barcoded 5' primer with a J-beta primer mix, a second PCR ran for roughly 6 to 12 cycles. MiXCR was run by TCRdb on the 5' RACE reads, yielding one entry per CDR3 protein. The sample contains 600,000 to 1,000,000 distinct CDR3 sequences, roughly 60% of which appear only once. The specimen was blood. These receptors came from a man aged 25-45 years in good health.

The chain carries TRBV11-1 and TRBJ2-5, with 9 bases identical to TRBD1. Germline CDR1 SGHAT, CDR2 FQDESV (reference sequence). J gave up 0 bases and V 5 bases, and 4 bases lay outside the gene matches. The CDR3 consists of 15 residues. The chain's CDR3 is CASSHRDRDQETQYF. The CDR3 DNA sequence: TGTGCCAGCAGCCACCGGGACAGGGACCAAGAGACCCAGTACTTC.

This chain connects TRBV19 to TRBJ1-4; 7 bases are a match to TRBD1. In germline, CDR1 is LNHDA, CDR2 SQIVND (reference sequence). This CDR3 region has 13 residues. V was pared by 6 bases and J by 8 bases, with 6 bases of the junction left unmatched. Here the CDR3 reads CASSVQGTEKLFF. In DNA form, the CDR3 reads TGTGCCAGTAGCGTACAGGGGACGGAAAAACTGTTTTTT. Full variable domain (outside the CDR3, taken from reference TRBV19 and TRBJ1-4): DGGITQSPKYLFRKEGQNVTLSCEQNLNHDAMYWYRQDPGQGLRLIYYSQIVNDFQKGDIAEGYSVSREKKESFPLTVTSAQKNPTAFYLCASSVQGTEKLFFGSGTQLSVL.

The chain uses TRBV20-1 and TRBJ1-5; 7 bases line up with TRBD1. The ends lost 6 bases at V and 6 bases at J; junction bases unmatched: 11. The CDR3 runs 14 residues. In germline, CDR1 is DFQATT, CDR2 SNEGSKA (reference sequence). This CDR3 reads CSAQDRVISQPQHF. CDR3 bases: TGCAGTGCCCAAGACAGGGTGATATCTCAGCCCCAGCATTTT.

The chain couples TRBV3-1 to TRBJ2-7; TRBD2 matches at 9 bases. The J call may be mistaken, given a closer DNA end match to TRBJ2-5. CDR1 is LGHDT and CDR2 is YNNKEL in the germline V gene (reference sequence). The CDR3 loop spans 17 amino acids. This chain's CDR3 is CASSQGVAGLAVETQYF. In DNA, the CDR3 is TGTGCCAGCAGCCAAGGCGTCGCGGGACTAGCTGTCGAGACCCAGTACTTC.

This clonotype appeared many times. The rearrangement links TRBV28 to TRBJ2-7; D is perhaps TRBD2 (6 bases). This CDR3 spans 14 amino acids. The ends were cut back, 4 bases at V and 3 bases at J, with 13 bases in the middle. CDR1 MDHEN and CDR2 SYDVKM come from the germline V gene. The CDR3 sequence: CASSSPTSFYEQYF. The CDR3 DNA sequence: TGTGCCAGCAGTTCCCCAACTAGCTTCTACGAGCAGTACTTC.

This sequence joins TRBV6-1 and TRBJ1-1; D is unresolved. This CDR3 comprises 15 residues. Germline-derived CDR1 and CDR2 are MNHNS and SASEGT. The V end was cut by 4 bases, the J end by 2 bases, with 14 bases between. This CDR3 reads CASSAKAIGNTEAFF. Here the CDR3 DNA reads TGTGCCAGCAGTGCAAAGGCGATTGGAAACACTGAAGCTTTCTTT.

This clonotype occurred once. V and J are TRBV6-5 and TRBJ1-1, with D unresolved. This CDR3 comprises 13 residues. The V end lost 5 bases, the J end lost 2 bases, and 9 bases lay between the germline ends. CDR1 is MNHEY, CDR2 SVGAGI, per germline. CDR3 nucleotides: TGTGCCAGCAGTGCGGCCACCAACACTGAAGCTTTCTTT. Residues: CASSAATNTEAFF.

The chain couples TRBV7-2 to TRBJ2-5; possibly TRBD1 for D (6 bases). Per germline, CDR1 SGHTA and CDR2 FQGNSA. The V gene lost 0 bases and the J gene lost 2 bases, with 13 bases spanning the gap. This CDR3 contains 16 residues. The CDR3 sequence is CASSLAAGAGQETQYF. Here the CDR3 DNA reads TGTGCCAGCAGCTTAGCAGCAGGGGCGGGTCAAGAGACCCAGTACTTC.

V gene TRBV2 combines with J gene TRBJ2-6, with D maybe TRBD1 (6 bases). The CDR3 totals 17 residues. V was clipped by 5 bases and J by 0 bases, with 14 bases between them. Per germline, CDR1 SNHLY and CDR2 FYNNEI. The CDR3 spells CASSPKGVRSGANVLTF. In nucleotides, the CDR3 is TGTGCCAGCAGTCCGAAGGGGGTTCGCTCTGGGGCCAACGTCCTGACTTTC.

This chain links TRBV20-1 with TRBJ2-3, with TRBD2 matching over 9 bases. CDR1 DFQATT and CDR2 SNEGSKA come from the germline V gene (reference sequence). The CDR3 length is 14 residues. J lost 6 bases, V lost 3 bases, and 7 bases had no gene match. CDR3 nucleotides: TGCAGTGCTAGTTCAGCGGGGGGAACGGATACGCAGTATTTT. Amino acid sequence: CSASSAGGTDTQYF.

The chain is built from TRBV20-1 and TRBJ2-7; TRBD1 aligns across 7 bases. The germline V gene encodes CDR1 DFQATT and CDR2 SNEGSKA (reference sequence). The CDR3 is made up of 12 amino acids. With V trimmed by 6 bases and J by 7 bases, 9 bases remained unmatched. The CDR3 here is CSATTGANEQYF. As DNA, the CDR3 is TGCAGTGCCACAACAGGGGCCAATGAGCAGTACTTC.

This clonotype was observed once. This rearrangement joins TRBV3-1 to TRBJ2-1; TRBD2 matches 10 bases. This CDR3 comprises 16 residues. Germline CDR1 LGHDT, CDR2 YNNKEL (reference sequence). Trimming took 0 bases from V and 4 from J; bases not matched to a gene: 3. DNA for the CDR3: TGTGCCAGCAGCCAAGAGACTAGCGGGTGGTACAATGAGCAGTTCTTC. Translation gives CASSQETSGWYNEQFF.

The V and J genes are TRBV7-9 and TRBJ2-5; D is undetermined. V was pared by 5 bases and J by 3 bases, with 13 bases between. The CDR3 spans 14 residues. In germline, CDR1 is SEHNR, CDR2 FQNEAQ (reference sequence). CDR3 sequence: CASSPEPYEETQYF. The CDR3 coding sequence is TGTGCCAGCAGCCCAGAACCGTACGAAGAGACCCAGTACTTC.

This clonotype was seen more than once but under ten times. The chain employs TRBV20-1 and TRBJ2-7; no definite D call. V gave up 3 bases and J gave up 4 bases, with 13 bases separating them. The CDR3 loop spans 13 amino acids. Looked up from germline, CDR1 is DFQATT and CDR2 is SNEGSKA (reference sequence). The CDR3 DNA follows: TGCAGTGCTAGTCCGGACGCTACGTACGAGCAGTACTTC. This encodes CSASPDATYEQYF.

This clonotype was detected a few times. The CDR3 DNA is TGTGCCAGCAGCGAGAGGTCGGACTCCTACAATGAGCAGTTCTTC. This codes for CASSERSDSYNEQFF. The rearrangement links TRBV12-3 or TRBV12-4 to TRBJ2-1; D is unclear. This CDR3 is 15 amino acids long. The V end lost 6 bases, the J end lost 0 bases, and 12 bases lay between the germline ends.

The chain combines TRBV27 with TRBJ2-7; 8 positions match TRBD1. Germline V gives CDR1 MNHEY, CDR2 SMNVEV (reference sequence). The CDR3 totals 17 residues. Losses at the gene ends were 2 bases for V and 3 bases for J; bases not matched to a gene: 12. The DNA of the CDR3 is TGTGCCAGCAGTTTAACGCCCCCCGGACAGGGACGCTACGAGCAGTACTTC. As protein: CASSLTPPGQGRYEQYF.

The chain is built from TRBV4-2 and TRBJ2-1; D is uncertain. The CDR3 length is 18 residues. V lost 0 bases to trimming and J lost 0 bases, with 15 bases between them. Germline V gene lookup returns CDR1 LGHNA and CDR2 YNFKEQ. This CDR3 reads CASSQDPTTYSSYNEQFF. The CDR3 region has the DNA TGTGCCAGCAGCCAAGACCCTACTACCTACAGCTCCTACAATGAGCAGTTCTTC.

The rearrangement joins TRBV20-1 to TRBJ2-3; D perhaps matches TRBD2 (5 bases). The V and J ends lost 6 bases and 6 bases respectively, with 10 bases between them. The CDR3 length is 11 residues. Germline values: CDR1 DFQATT, CDR2 SNEGSKA (reference sequence). As DNA, the CDR3 is TGCAGTGCGAGTAGCGATGATACGCAGTATTTT. It encodes CSASSDDTQYF.

This clonotype was seen more than once but under ten times. The chain joins TRBV7-2 to TRBJ2-7; no reliable D call. V lost 5 bases and J lost 6, with 8 bases in between. The CDR3 spans 11 residues. In germline, CDR1 is SGHTA, CDR2 FQGNSA. CDR3 bases: TGTGCCAGCAGCCAGTTAAGCGAGCAGTACTTC. Amino acid sequence: CASSQLSEQYF.

This clonotype is a singleton in its sample. V usage is TRBV2 and J usage is TRBJ2-3, with D unclear. V gave up 4 bases and J gave up 1 base, with 21 bases separating them. This CDR3 has 18 amino acids. CDR1 is SNHLY and CDR2 is FYNNEI in the germline V gene. CDR3 DNA: TGTGCCAGCAGTGTTAAAGAAGGCGCAACAAGTCGCACAGATACGCAGTATTTT. It codes for CASSVKEGATSRTDTQYF.